A single sample is the source of the 14 T cell receptor beta chains below, sequenced in a study of T cell changes during pregnancy in multiple sclerosis. Using immunoSEQ multiplex PCR, the repertoire was profiled, and TCRdb retains in-frame clones only, with some absent. Counted here are around 72,000 clones, around 92% occurring once; the ten biggest clones make up around 0.7%. Sequencing was performed on peripheral blood, taken in the third trimester of pregnancy. These receptors were obtained from a female donor in good health, enrolled as a control in a pregnancy study.

Only a few counts were recorded for this clone. The rearrangement links TRBV2 to TRBJ1-1; the D gene is possibly TRBD1 (5 bases). Germline values: CDR1 SNHLY, CDR2 FYNNEI. The V and J ends lost 5 bases and 1 base respectively, with 11 bases between them. The CDR3 contains 14 residues. The CDR3 DNA follows: TGTGCCAGCAGTCGTAGGACATCGAACACTGAAGCTTTCTTT. It encodes CASSRRTSNTEAFF.

The chain recombines TRBV11-2 with TRBJ2-1, with 13 positions matching TRBD2. The V segment lost 6 bases and the J segment 8 bases; nucleotides outside the gene matches: 7. CDR1 and CDR2 (germline): SGHAT, FQNNGV. The CDR3 is 15 amino acids. CDR3 loop: CASSFGTSGTDEQFF. The DNA of the CDR3 is TGTGCCAGCAGTTTCGGGACTAGCGGGACCGATGAGCAGTTCTTC. Together with reference TRBV11-2 and TRBJ2-1, the CDR3 gives the full variable domain: EAGVAQSPRYKIIEKRQSVAFWCNPISGHATLYWYQQILGQGPKLLIQFQNNGVVDDSQLPKDRFSAERLKGVDSTLKIQPAKLEDSAVYLCASSFGTSGTDEQFFGPGTRLTVL.

The chain joins TRBV14 to TRBJ2-7; D perhaps matches TRBD2 (5 bases). Germline CDR1 is SGHDN and CDR2 is FVKESK. Between the trimmed V and J ends, which lost 3 bases and 3 bases, there was a span of 18 bases. This CDR3 region has 16 residues. CDR3 in amino acids: CASSQASGVSYYEQYF. In DNA, the CDR3 is TGTGCCAGCAGCCAGGCCTCCGGGGTCAGCTACTACGAGCAGTACTTC.

The chain links TRBV5-1 to TRBJ2-5, with D perhaps TRBD2 (5 bases). The CDR3 extends over 15 amino acids. V lost 3 bases, J lost 1 base, and 13 bases lay in between. From germline, CDR1 is SGHRS and CDR2 YFSETQ. The CDR3 is CASSYLPGSQETQYF. The CDR3 DNA reads as TGCGCCAGCAGCTACTTGCCGGGGAGCCAAGAGACCCAGTACTTC. Variable domain in full (rest from reference TRBV5-1 and TRBJ2-5): KAGVTQTPRYLIKTRGQQVTLSCSPISGHRSVSWYQQTPGQGLQFLFEYFSETQRNKGNFPGRFSGRQFSNSRSEMNVSTLELGDSALYLCASSYLPGSQETQYFGPGTRLLVL.

V usage is TRBV19 and J usage is TRBJ1-2; 7 nucleotides line up with TRBD1. Trimming cost V 4 bases and J 0 bases; bases outside gene matches: 5. There are 15 residues in the CDR3. The germline gives CDR1 LNHDA, CDR2 SQIVND (reference sequence). CDR3 protein: CASSNQGVSNYGYTF. CDR3 DNA: TGTGCCAGTAGTAACCAGGGGGTCTCTAACTATGGCTACACCTTC.

The J gene is TRBJ2-7, the V gene TRBV28, with 14 bases fitting TRBD2. The CDR3 sequence is 15 residues long. The germline CDR1 and CDR2 sequences are MDHEN and SYDVKM. After removal of 4 bases from V and 7 bases from J, the junction contained 6 bases not matched to a gene. The CDR3 loop reads CASSSPGLAGEEQYF. The CDR3 coding sequence is TGTGCCAGCAGTTCACCGGGACTAGCGGGAGAAGAGCAGTACTTC.

This chain links TRBV2 with TRBJ1-2; 10 bases line up with TRBD1. The CDR3 runs to 16 residues. V shed 4 bases, J shed 4 bases, and the junction held 9 bases outside the gene matches. The germline gives CDR1 SNHLY, CDR2 FYNNEI. The CDR3 bases are TGTGCCAGCAGTGCCGGCAGACAGGGGGCGGGCTATGGCTACACCTTC. Amino acid sequence: CASSAGRQGAGYGYTF.

The CDR3 here is CASSLPPYRGVNTEAFF. The CDR3 DNA reads TGTGCCAGCAGTTTACCCCCATACAGGGGGGTCAACACTGAAGCTTTCTTT. The chain uses TRBV28 and TRBJ1-1; TRBD1 matches 8 bases. The V and J ends lost 2 bases and 2 bases, in that order; junction bases with no gene match: 10. Germline-derived CDR1 and CDR2 are MDHEN and SYDVKM. The CDR3 runs to 17 residues.

In this sample, this clone turned up once. The rearrangement uses TRBV2 and TRBJ1-5, with a weak D call TRBD1 (5 bases). The ends were cut back, 8 bases at V and 4 bases at J, with 6 bases in the middle. CDR3 size: 11 residues. The germline CDR1 and CDR2 sequences are SNHLY and FYNNEI. This chain's CDR3 is CASGGNQPQHF. The CDR3, as DNA: TGTGCCAGCGGGGGGAATCAGCCCCAGCATTTT.

The chain has TRBV25-1 and TRBJ1-1; the D is unclear. Trimming shortened V by 6 bases and J by 0 bases, and 11 bases separated the two germline ends. The V gene's germline CDR1 is MGHDK and CDR2 SYGVNS. There are 14 residues in the CDR3. CDR3 protein: CASRRDGVNTEAFF. The CDR3 DNA reads as TGTGCCAGCAGAAGAGATGGTGTGAACACTGAAGCTTTCTTT.

This clone appeared a few times. The J gene is TRBJ1-1, the V gene TRBV6-1; 8 nucleotides line up with TRBD1. The V gene's germline CDR1 is MNHNS and CDR2 SASEGT. Unmatched junction bases numbered 5, after V lost 4 bases and J lost 1 base. The CDR3 is 15 residues long. This chain's CDR3 is CASSAGGTGNTEAFF. In DNA, the CDR3 is TGTGCCAGCAGTGCAGGCGGGACAGGGAACACTGAAGCTTTCTTT.

The chain joins TRBV19 to TRBJ1-2; D gene unclear. In germline, CDR1 is LNHDA, CDR2 SQIVND (reference sequence). The CDR3 loop spans 12 amino acids. V was cut by 9 bases and J by 3 bases, with 11 bases left in between. The CDR3, as DNA: TGTGCCAGCCGCGAGGCAGACTATGGCTACACCTTC. Protein product: CASREADYGYTF.

V gene TRBV28 combines with J gene TRBJ1-2, with TRBD1 matching 10 bases. Germline CDR1 reads MDHEN; CDR2 reads SYDVKM. J was trimmed by 8 bases and V by 7 bases; bases with no gene match: 10. The CDR3 is 14 amino acids. The CDR3 is CASTLTGGARGYTF. The CDR3, as DNA: TGTGCCAGCACCCTGACAGGGGGCGCTAGGGGCTACACCTTC.

The chain is built from TRBV21-1 and TRBJ2-7; the table's D call, TRBD2, was not checked against the DNA. TRBV21-1 constitutes a pseudogene. This CDR3 region has 17 residues. The CDR3 nucleotides are TGTGCCAGCAGCAAAGTTTGGAGGACGGTAAACTCCTACGAGCAGTACTTC. Its protein is CASSKVWRTVNSYEQYF.